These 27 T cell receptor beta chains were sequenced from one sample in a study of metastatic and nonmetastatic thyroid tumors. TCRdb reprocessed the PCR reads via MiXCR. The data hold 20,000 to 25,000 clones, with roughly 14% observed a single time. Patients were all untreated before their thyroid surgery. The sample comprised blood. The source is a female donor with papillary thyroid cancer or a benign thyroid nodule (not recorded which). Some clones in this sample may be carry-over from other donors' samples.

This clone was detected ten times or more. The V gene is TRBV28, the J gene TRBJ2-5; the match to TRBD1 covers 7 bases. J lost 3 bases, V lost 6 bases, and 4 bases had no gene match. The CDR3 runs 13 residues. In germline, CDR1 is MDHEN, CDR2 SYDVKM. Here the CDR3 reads CASSGTAKETQYF. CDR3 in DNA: TGTGCCAGCAGCGGGACAGCAAAAGAGACCCAGTACTTC.

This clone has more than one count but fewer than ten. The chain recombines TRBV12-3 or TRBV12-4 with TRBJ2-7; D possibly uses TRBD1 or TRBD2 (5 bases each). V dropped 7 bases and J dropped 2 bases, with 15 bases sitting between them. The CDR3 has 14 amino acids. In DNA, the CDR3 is TGTGCCAGCACCTCCGGGGACGGGACCTACGAGCAGTACTTC. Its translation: CASTSGDGTYEQYF.

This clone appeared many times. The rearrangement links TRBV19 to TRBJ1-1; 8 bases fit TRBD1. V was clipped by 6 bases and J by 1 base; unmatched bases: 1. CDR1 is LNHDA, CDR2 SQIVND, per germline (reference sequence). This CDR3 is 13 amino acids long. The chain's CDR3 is CASRDRGNTEAFF. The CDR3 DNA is TGTGCCAGTAGAGACAGGGGGAACACTGAAGCTTTCTTT. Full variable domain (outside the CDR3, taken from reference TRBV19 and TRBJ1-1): DGGITQSPKYLFRKEGQNVTLSCEQNLNHDAMYWYRQDPGQGLRLIYYSQIVNDFQKGDIAEGYSVSREKKESFPLTVTSAQKNPTAFYLCASRDRGNTEAFFGQGTRLTVV.

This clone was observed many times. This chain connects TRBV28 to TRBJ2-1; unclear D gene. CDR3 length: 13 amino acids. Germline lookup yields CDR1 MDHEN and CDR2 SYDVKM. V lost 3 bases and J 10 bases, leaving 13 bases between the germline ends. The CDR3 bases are TGTGCCAGCAGTTTTGAAGCCCCCGGGGAGCAGTTCTTC. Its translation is CASSFEAPGEQFF.

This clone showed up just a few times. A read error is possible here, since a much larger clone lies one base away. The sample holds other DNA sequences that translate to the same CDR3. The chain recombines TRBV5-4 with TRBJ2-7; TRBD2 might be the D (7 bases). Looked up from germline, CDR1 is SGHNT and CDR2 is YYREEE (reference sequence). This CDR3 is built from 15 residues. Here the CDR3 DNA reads TGTGCTAGCAGCCTGCCGGGGGGCAGCTCCTACGAGCAGTACTTC. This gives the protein CASSLPGGSSYEQYF.

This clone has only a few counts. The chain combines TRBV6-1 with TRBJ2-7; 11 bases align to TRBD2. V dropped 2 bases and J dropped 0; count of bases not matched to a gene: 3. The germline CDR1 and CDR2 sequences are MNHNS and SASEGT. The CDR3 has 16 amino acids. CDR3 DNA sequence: TGTGCCAGCAGTGAAACCGGGACTAGCGGCTCCTACGAGCAGTACTTC. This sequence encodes CASSETGTSGSYEQYF.

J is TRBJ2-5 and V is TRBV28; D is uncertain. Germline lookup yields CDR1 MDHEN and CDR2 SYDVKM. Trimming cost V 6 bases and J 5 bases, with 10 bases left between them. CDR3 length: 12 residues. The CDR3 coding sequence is TGTGCCAGCAGGGACGCCGGGGAGACCCAGTACTTC. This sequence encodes CASRDAGETQYF.

CDR3 loop: CASSQYRGSYEQYF. The CDR3 nucleotides are TGCGCCAGCAGCCAGTACAGAGGTTCCTACGAGCAGTACTTC. The chain is built from TRBV4-3 and TRBJ2-7; no definite D call. Per germline, CDR1 LGHNA and CDR2 YSLEER. The CDR3 runs 14 residues. Trimming removed 3 bases from V and 1 base from J, with 10 bases in between.

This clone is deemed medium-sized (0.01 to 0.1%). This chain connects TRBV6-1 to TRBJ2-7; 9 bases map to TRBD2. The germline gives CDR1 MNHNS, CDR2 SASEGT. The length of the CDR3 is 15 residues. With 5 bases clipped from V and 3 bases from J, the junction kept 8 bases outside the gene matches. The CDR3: CASSTGTSRYYEQYF. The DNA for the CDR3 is TGTGCCAGCAGTACCGGGACTAGCAGATACTACGAGCAGTACTTC.

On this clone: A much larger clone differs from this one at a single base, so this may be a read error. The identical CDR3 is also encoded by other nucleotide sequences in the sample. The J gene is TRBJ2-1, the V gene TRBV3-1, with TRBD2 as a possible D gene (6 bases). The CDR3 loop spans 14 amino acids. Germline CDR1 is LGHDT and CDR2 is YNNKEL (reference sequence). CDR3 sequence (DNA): TGTGCCAGTAGCCAATGGGGGGAATACAATGAGCAGTTCTTC. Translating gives CASSQWGEYNEQFF.

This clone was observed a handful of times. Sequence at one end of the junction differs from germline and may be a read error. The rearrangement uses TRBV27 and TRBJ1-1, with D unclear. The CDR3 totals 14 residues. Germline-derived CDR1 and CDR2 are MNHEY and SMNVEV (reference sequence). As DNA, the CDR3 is TGTGCCAGCAGTTTAAGGGAGGTAGCCACTGGAGCTTTCTTT. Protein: CASSLREVATGAFF.

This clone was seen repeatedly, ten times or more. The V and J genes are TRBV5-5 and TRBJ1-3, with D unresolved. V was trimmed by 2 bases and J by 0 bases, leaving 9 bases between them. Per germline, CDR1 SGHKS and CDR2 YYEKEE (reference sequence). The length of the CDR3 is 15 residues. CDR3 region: CASSLSVSSGNTIYF. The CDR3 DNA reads TGTGCCAGCAGCTTAAGCGTCAGCTCTGGAAACACCATATATTTT.

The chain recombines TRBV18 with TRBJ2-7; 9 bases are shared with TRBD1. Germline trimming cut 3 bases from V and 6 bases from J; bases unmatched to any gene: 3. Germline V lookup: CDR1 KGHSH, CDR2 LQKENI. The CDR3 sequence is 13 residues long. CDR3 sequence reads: CASSPRDRVEQYF. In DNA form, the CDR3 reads TGTGCCAGCTCACCGCGGGACAGGGTCGAGCAGTACTTC.

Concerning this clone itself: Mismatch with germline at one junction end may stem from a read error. The CDR3 nucleotides read TGTGCTGGTGGGACTAGCGGGGGTTGGTCCTGGGAGCTGTTCTTT. This encodes CAGGTSGGWSWELFF. The genes are TRBV6-1 and TRBJ2-2; 14 bases fit TRBD2. The CDR3 consists of 15 residues. Germline CDR1 and CDR2: MNHNS and SASEGT.

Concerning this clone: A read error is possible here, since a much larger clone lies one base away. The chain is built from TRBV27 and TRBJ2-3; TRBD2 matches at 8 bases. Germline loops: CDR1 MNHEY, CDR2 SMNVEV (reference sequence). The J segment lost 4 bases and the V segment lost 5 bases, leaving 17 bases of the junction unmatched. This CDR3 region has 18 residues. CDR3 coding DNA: TGTGCCAGCAGTCCGACTAGCGACCCTTTGTCGAGCGCAGATACGCAGTATTTT. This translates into CASSPTSDPLSSADTQYF.

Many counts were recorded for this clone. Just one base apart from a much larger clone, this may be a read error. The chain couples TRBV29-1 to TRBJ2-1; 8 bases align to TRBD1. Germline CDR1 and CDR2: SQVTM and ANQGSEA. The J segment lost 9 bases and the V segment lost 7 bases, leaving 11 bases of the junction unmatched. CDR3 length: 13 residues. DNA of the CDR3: TGCAGCGCCGGACAGGGTATCCACACTGAGCAGTTCTTC. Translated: CSAGQGIHTEQFF.

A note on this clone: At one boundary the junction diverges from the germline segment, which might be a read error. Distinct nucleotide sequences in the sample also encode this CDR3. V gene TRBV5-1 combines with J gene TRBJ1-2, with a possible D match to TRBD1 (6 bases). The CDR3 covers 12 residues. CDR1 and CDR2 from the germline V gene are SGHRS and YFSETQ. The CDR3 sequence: CASSLQGYGYTF. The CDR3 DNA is TGTGCCAGCAGCTTACAGGGCTATGGCTACACCTTT.

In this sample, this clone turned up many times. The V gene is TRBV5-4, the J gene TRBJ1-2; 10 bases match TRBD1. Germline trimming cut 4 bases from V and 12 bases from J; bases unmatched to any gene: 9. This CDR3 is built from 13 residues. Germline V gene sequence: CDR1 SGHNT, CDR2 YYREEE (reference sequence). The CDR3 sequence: CASSRGTGVVNTF. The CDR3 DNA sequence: TGTGCCAGCAGCCGAGGGACAGGGGTTGTGAACACCTTC. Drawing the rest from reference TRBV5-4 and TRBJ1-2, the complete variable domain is ETGVTQSPTHLIKTRGQQVTLRCSSQSGHNTVSWYQQALGQGPQFIFQYYREEENGRGNFPPRFSGLQFPNYSSELNVNALELDDSALYLCASSRGTGVVNTFGSGTRLTVV.

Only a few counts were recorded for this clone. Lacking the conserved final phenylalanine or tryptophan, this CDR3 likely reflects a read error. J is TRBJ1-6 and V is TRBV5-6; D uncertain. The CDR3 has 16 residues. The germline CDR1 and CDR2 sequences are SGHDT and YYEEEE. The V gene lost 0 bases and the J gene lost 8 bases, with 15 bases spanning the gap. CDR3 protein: CASSLAIGERDSPLHS. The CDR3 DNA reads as TGTGCCAGCAGCTTGGCGATCGGGGAAAGGGATTCACCCCTCCACTCT.

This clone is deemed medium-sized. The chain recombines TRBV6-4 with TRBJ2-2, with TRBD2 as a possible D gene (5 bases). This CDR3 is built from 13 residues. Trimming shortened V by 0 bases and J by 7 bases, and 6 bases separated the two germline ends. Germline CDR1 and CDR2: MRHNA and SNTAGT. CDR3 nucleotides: TGTGCCAGCAGTGACTCCGAGGGCGGGGAGCTGTTTTTT. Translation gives CASSDSEGGELFF.

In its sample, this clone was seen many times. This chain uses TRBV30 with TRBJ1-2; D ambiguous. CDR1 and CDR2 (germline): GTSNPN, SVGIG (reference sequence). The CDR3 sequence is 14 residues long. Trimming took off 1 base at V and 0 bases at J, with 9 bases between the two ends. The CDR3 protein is CAWSEAGANYGYTF. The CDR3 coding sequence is TGTGCCTGGAGTGAGGCAGGCGCTAACTATGGCTACACCTTC.

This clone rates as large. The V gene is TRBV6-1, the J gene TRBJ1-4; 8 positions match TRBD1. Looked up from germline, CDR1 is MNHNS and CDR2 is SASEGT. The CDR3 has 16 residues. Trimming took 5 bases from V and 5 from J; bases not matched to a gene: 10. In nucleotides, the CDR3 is TGTGCCAGCAGTTCCAGCTCCGGGACAGGAAATGAAAAACTGTTTTTT. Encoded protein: CASSSSSGTGNEKLFF.

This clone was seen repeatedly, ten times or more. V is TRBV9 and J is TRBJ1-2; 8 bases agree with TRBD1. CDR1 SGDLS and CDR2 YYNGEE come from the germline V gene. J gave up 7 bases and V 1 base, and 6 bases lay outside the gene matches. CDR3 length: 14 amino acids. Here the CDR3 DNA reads TGTGCCAGCAGCGTACCCGACAGGGGATCTGGCTACACCTTC. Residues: CASSVPDRGSGYTF.

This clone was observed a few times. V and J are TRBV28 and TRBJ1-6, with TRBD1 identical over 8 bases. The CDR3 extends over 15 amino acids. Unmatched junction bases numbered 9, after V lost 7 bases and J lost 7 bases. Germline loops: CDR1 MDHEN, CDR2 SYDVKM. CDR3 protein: CASTSGQGSNSPLHF. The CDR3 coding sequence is TGTGCCAGCACCTCAGGACAGGGATCGAATTCACCCCTCCACTTT.

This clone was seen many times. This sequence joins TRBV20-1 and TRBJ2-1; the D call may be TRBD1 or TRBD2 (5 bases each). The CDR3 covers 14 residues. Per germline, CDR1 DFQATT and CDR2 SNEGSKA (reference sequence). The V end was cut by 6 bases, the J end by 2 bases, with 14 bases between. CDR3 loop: CSALRGDTYNEQFF. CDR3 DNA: TGCAGTGCCTTGAGAGGGGATACCTACAATGAGCAGTTCTTC.

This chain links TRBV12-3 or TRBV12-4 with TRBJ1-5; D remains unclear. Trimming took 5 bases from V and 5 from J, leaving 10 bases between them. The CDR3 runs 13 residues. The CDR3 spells CASSPSRHQPQHF. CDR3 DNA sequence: TGTGCCAGCAGTCCTAGTAGACATCAGCCCCAGCATTTT.

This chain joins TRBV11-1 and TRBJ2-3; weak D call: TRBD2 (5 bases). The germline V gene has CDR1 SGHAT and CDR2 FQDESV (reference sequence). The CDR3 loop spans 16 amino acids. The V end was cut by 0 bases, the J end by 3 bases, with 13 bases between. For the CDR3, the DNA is TGTGCCAGCAGCTTAGCACTAGTTGGTGATACAGATACGCAGTATTTT. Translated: CASSLALVGDTDTQYF. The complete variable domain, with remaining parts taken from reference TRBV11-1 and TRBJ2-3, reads EAEVAQSPRYKITEKSQAVAFWCDPISGHATLYWYRQILGQGPELLVQFQDESVVDDSQLPKDRFSAERLKGVDSTLKIQPAELGDSAMYLCASSLALVGDTDTQYFGPGTRLTVL.